A selection of T cell receptor beta chains follows, all from one sample in a study of PD-L1 blockade in urothelial cancer. The data were produced by immunoSEQ multiplex PCR, yet TCRdb's version contains in-frame clones alone and is incomplete. In the table there are 68,000 or so clones, roughly 79% of which are singletons. This specimen consisted of PBMCs, obtained around atezolizumab (anti-PD-L1) treatment. Receptor source: a man between 70 and 80 years old with urothelial cancer. Each CDR3 is given with its conserved first and last residue.

V gene: TRBV11-2
CDR3 protein: CASSPRQGTGEAFF

V gene: TRBV27
CDR3 protein: CASQMGRTGGREQYF

V gene: TRBV5-5
CDR3 protein: CASSLADWGVGTNEKLFF

V gene: TRBV5-3
CDR3 protein: CARSIQTGKNEKLFF

V gene: TRBV7-9
CDR3 protein: CASSFSISGETQYF

V gene: TRBV2
CDR3 protein: CASRGPDRAGYTF

V gene: TRBV9
CDR3 protein: CASSLGLAGGGDTQYF

V gene: TRBV2
CDR3 protein: CASSEDPTSINEQYF

V gene: TRBV2
CDR3 protein: CASSSDRANSPLHF

V gene: TRBV5-5
CDR3 protein: CASSPGAFSTDTQYF

V gene: TRBV6-6
CDR3 protein: CASRQEETQYF

V gene: TRBV7-9
CDR3 protein: CASSWGTGKGYTF

V gene: TRBV29-1
CDR3 protein: CSVGGRAGSSYNEQFF

V gene: TRBV6-1
CDR3 protein: CASSWGSEDNEQFF

V gene: TRBV5-4
CDR3 protein: CASSLAGGGQGQETQYF

V gene: TRBV5-1
CDR3 protein: CASSLASAGEHEKLFF

V gene: TRBV30
CDR3 protein: CAWDLGGNQPQHF

V gene: TRBV7-8
CDR3 protein: CASSVDRSNQPQHF

V gene: TRBV2
CDR3 protein: CASKQATQETQYF

V gene: TRBV6-5
CDR3 protein: CASKGQNTEAFF

V gene: TRBV6-5
CDR3 protein: CASRRQGSLYGYTF

V gene: TRBV9
CDR3 protein: CASSVAPSGGAGNTGELFF